The 21 T cell receptor beta chains listed next were all sequenced from one sample in a study of tumor and adjacent non-tumor tissue in lung cancer. The library came from three nested PCR rounds adapted from ARM-PCR protocols. TCRdb re-derived calls from the multiplex PCR reads in MiXCR, one entry per CDR3 protein. Of 60,000 to 90,000 distinct CDR3 sequences listed, roughly 80% are singletons. This sample's RNA came from whole unsorted tissue. The specimen was lung tumor tissue. These receptors all come from a woman between 50 and 59 years old with non-small cell lung cancer.

In DNA, the CDR3 is TGTGCCGGCATTCCCGCTAGCGTGAGAGGGTGGAATGAGCAGTTCTTC. It specifies CAGIPASVRGWNEQFF. This chain uses TRBV12-3 or TRBV12-4 with TRBJ2-1; TRBD2 is a possible D gene (6 bases). The CDR3 length is 16 residues. With 11 bases removed from V and 7 bases from J, the gap between germline ends came to 27 bases.

The genes are TRBV5-1 and TRBJ2-6; possibly TRBD1 or TRBD2 for D (6 bases each). Trimming pared 5 bases from V and 2 bases from J, leaving 14 bases between. The CDR3 extends over 16 amino acids. Per the germline V gene, CDR1 is SGHRS and CDR2 is YFSETQ. Written as DNA, the CDR3 is TGCGCCAGCAGGCGGGACACCGGCCCTGGGGCCAACGTCCTGACTTTC. Translating it yields CASRRDTGPGANVLTF.

Comments on this clonotype: A much larger clone sits a single nucleotide away, making a read error possible. The V gene is TRBV10-3, the J gene TRBJ1-3; D remains unclear. V lost 7 bases and J 0 bases, leaving 10 bases between the germline ends. CDR1 is ENHRY, CDR2 SYGVKD, per germline. The CDR3 is made up of 14 amino acids. The CDR3 sequence: CAITLGSSGNTIYF. DNA of the CDR3: TGTGCCATCACTCTGGGTAGCTCTGGAAACACCATATATTTT.

With regard to this clonotype: The junction shows a germline mismatch at one end, possibly a read error. The V call is TRBV6-1, the J call TRBJ1-4, with a weak D call TRBD1 (5 bases). This CDR3 contains 13 residues. Germline assignment: CDR1 MNHNS and CDR2 SASEGT. This chain's CDR3 is CASSLRREERLFF. For the CDR3, the DNA is TGTGCCAGCAGTTTACGCAGGGAGGAAAGACTGTTTTTT.

For this clonotype: Germline and junction disagree at one end, which may indicate a read error. This rearrangement joins TRBV6-1 to TRBJ2-7; D is unclear. CDR3 length: 14 residues. Looked up from germline, CDR1 is MNHNS and CDR2 is SASEGT. CDR3 coding DNA: TGTGCCAGCGGTGAGGATGTGAGATCTTACGAGCAGCACTTC. Its protein product is CASGEDVRSYEQHF.

This clonotype was seen a single time. The rearrangement uses TRBV29-1 and TRBJ1-1; D is uncertain. In germline, CDR1 is SQVTM, CDR2 ANQGSEA. This CDR3 is built from 12 residues. Trimming stripped 8 bases from V and 4 bases from J, with 14 bases between. CDR3 DNA sequence: TGCAGCATCCTTGAGTCGAGCACTGAAGCTTTCTTT. Translating gives CSILESSTEAFF.

Concerning this clonotype itself: One end of the junction varies from germline; a read error may be responsible. The chain employs TRBV6-5 and TRBJ1-3; D is ambiguous. CDR1 is MNHEY and CDR2 is SVGAGI in the germline V gene. The CDR3 is 15 amino acids. The CDR3 region is CASRYVPVSGNTIYF. The CDR3 DNA sequence: TGTGCAAGCAGGTACGTTCCTGTCTCTGGAAACACCATATATTTT.

This chain uses TRBV14 with TRBJ2-5; D may be TRBD2 (5 bases). Germline V CDR1 and CDR2: SGHDN, FVKESK. Trimming took off 1 base at V and 1 base at J, with 13 bases between the two ends. CDR3 size: 16 residues. The CDR3 DNA is TGTGCCAGCAGCCAAGCGGGGTGTGGCATCCAAGAGACCCAGTACTTC. It codes for CASSQAGCGIQETQYF.

The chain recombines TRBV10-2 with TRBJ2-7, with D uncertain. The CDR3 length is 9 residues. V was trimmed by 11 bases and J by 5 bases, leaving 7 bases between them. Germline CDR1 and CDR2: WSHSY and SAAADI. Here the CDR3 DNA reads TGCGCCGGAAATCACGAGCAGTACTTC. Protein sequence: CAGNHEQYF.

Details on this clonotype: Relative to the germline gene, one junction end is altered; a read error may explain this. V usage is TRBV10-1 and J usage is TRBJ2-1, with 10 bases lining up with TRBD2. The CDR3 loop spans 16 amino acids. The V gene's germline CDR1 is WNHNN and CDR2 SYGVQD (reference sequence). The CDR3 reads CTSSGSGASGSNEQSF. The DNA of the CDR3 is TGCACCAGCAGTGGATCCGGGGCTAGCGGGAGTAATGAGCAGTCCTTC.

In regard to this clonotype: This could be a read error, since a much larger clone is one nucleotide away. No conserved phenylalanine or tryptophan is present at the end of the CDR3, so a read error is the likely explanation. The CDR3 DNA reads as TGTGCCAGCAGCTTGCGTCAGGGTATGACCTACGAGCAGTACATC. As protein: CASSLRQGMTYEQYI. V usage is TRBV5-5 and J usage is TRBJ2-7; D might be TRBD1 (5 bases). The CDR3 consists of 15 residues. Germline V lookup: CDR1 SGHKS, CDR2 YYEKEE (reference sequence). Trimming took off 1 base at V and 2 bases at J, with 13 bases between the two ends.

The chain couples TRBV29-1 to TRBJ2-5, with TRBD2 matching over 14 bases. J lost 9 bases, V lost 8 bases, and 14 bases had no gene match. Germline V lookup: CDR1 SQVTM, CDR2 ANQGSEA. There are 15 residues in the CDR3. CDR3 coding DNA: TGCAGCATTGCTAAAGGGACTAGCGGGGGAGGGTCCCAGTACTTC. Its protein product is CSIAKGTSGGGSQYF. Combining the CDR3 with reference TRBV29-1 and TRBJ2-5 gives the whole variable domain SAVISQKPSRDICQRGTSLTIQCQVDSQVTMMFWYRQQPGQSLTLIATANQGSEATYESGFVIDKFPISRPNLTFSTLTVSNMSPEDSSIYLCSIAKGTSGGGSQYFGPGTRLLVL.

This clonotype was counted at least ten times. This chain links TRBV6-1 with TRBJ2-7; perhaps D is TRBD1 or TRBD2 (5 bases each). The CDR3 covers 16 residues. Trimming took 3 bases from V and 4 from J, leaving 19 bases between them. Germline CDR1 is MNHNS and CDR2 is SASEGT. The chain's CDR3 is CASSDFSRGPRYEQYF. The CDR3 nucleotides are TGTGCCAGCAGTGACTTCTCACGGGGCCCCCGTTACGAGCAGTACTTC.

In regard to this clonotype: At one of its ends the junction is not consistent with the germline gene, which may arise from a read error. This rearrangement joins TRBV11-2 to TRBJ2-1; no reliable D call. The CDR3 totals 13 residues. Germline V CDR1 and CDR2: SGHAT, FQNNGV. The CDR3 DNA is TGTGCCAGCGGCTTAGAGGCGGCCAATGTGGAGTTCTTC. Translating it yields CASGLEAANVEFF.

This clonotype appeared a single time. An end of the junction differs from the germline gene, which may be a read error. The chain uses TRBV29-1 and TRBJ1-2, with D possibly matching TRBD1 (6 bases). Germline lookup yields CDR1 SQVTM and CDR2 ANQGSEA. The CDR3 totals 11 residues. CDR3: CSVLAGHGYTF. The CDR3 bases are TGCAGCGTTCTAGCGGGACATGGGTACACCTTC. The full variable domain, with the rest looked up from reference TRBV29-1 and TRBJ1-2, is SAVISQKPSRDICQRGTSLTIQCQVDSQVTMMFWYRQQPGQSLTLIATANQGSEATYESGFVIDKFPISRPNLTFSTLTVSNMSPEDSSIYLCSVLAGHGYTFGSGTRLTVV.

The rearrangement links TRBV7-8 to TRBJ2-1, with D perhaps TRBD2 (6 bases). The CDR3 covers 14 residues. Trimming pared 9 bases from V and 7 bases from J, leaving 19 bases between. Per germline, CDR1 SGHVS and CDR2 FQNEAQ. The CDR3 coding sequence is TGTGCCAGAAACTCTGACCCCGGGAGAAATGAGCAGTTCTTC. It yields the protein CARNSDPGRNEQFF.

On this clonotype itself: This is likely a read error, given that the CDR3 carries no conserved phenylalanine or tryptophan at its end. The V gene is TRBV11-1, the J gene TRBJ2-7; D is unresolved. In germline, CDR1 is SGHAT, CDR2 FQDESV (reference sequence). The CDR3 is 13 amino acids. CDR3 sequence (DNA): TGTGACAGCAGCTTCGGGCAGGCCTACGAGCAGTACTAC. This encodes CDSSFGQAYEQYY.

About this clonotype: No conserved phenylalanine or tryptophan ends this CDR3, so it is likely a read error. This chain connects TRBV5-1 to TRBJ2-2; D gene ambiguous. The germline V and J ends were trimmed by 0 bases and 3 bases, with 9 bases remaining between them. Per the germline V gene, CDR1 is SGHRS and CDR2 is YFSETQ. The CDR3 sequence is 15 residues long. The CDR3 coding sequence is TGCGCCAGCAGCTTGGACTCAGGTTACACCGGGGAGCTGTTTCTT. Protein: CASSLDSGYTGELFL.

A note on this clonotype: An end of the junction differs from the germline gene, which may be a read error. The CDR3 sequence is CASTVAGELSF. The CDR3 coding sequence is TGTGCCAGCACCGTAGCGGGGGAGCTGTCCTTC. The chain is built from TRBV12-3 or TRBV12-4 and TRBJ2-1; 9 bases match TRBD2. CDR3 length: 11 residues.

This clonotype has at least ten counts. The chain couples TRBV5-6 to TRBJ2-5; 7 bases agree with TRBD2. Germline assignment: CDR1 SGHDT and CDR2 YYEEEE. The CDR3 is 15 amino acids. V lost 4 bases and J lost 5; bases outside the gene matches: 11. This CDR3 reads CASSAGTTVRETQYF. For the CDR3, the DNA is TGTGCCAGCAGCGCCGGGACTACTGTAAGGGAGACCCAGTACTTC.

Comments on this clonotype: A much larger clone differs from this one at a single base, so this may be a read error. This rearrangement joins TRBV28 to TRBJ2-7; D may be TRBD2 (6 bases). Deletions cut 4 bases from V and 3 bases from J, with 19 bases between. The CDR3 loop spans 16 amino acids. Germline CDR1 is MDHEN and CDR2 is SYDVKM. The CDR3 nucleotides read TGTGCCAGCAGTTCTCCTACCGGGAGCGTCGTCTACGAGCAGTACTTC. This gives the protein CASSSPTGSVVYEQYF. Using reference TRBV28 and TRBJ2-7 for the parts outside the CDR3, the full variable domain is DVKVTQSSRYLVKRTGEKVFLECVQDMDHENMFWYRQDPGLGLRLIYFSYDVKMKEKGDIPEGYSVSREKKERFSLILESASTNQTSMYLCASSSPTGSVVYEQYFGPGTRLTVT.